The rows below give T cell receptor beta chains drawn from one sample of a study of identifying expanded T cells in peripheral blood. Only in-frame clones appear in the TCRdb table, and some are missing; sequencing was by immunoSEQ multiplex PCR. The table shows about 100,000 clones, with over 70% occurring only once. The source material was blood. These receptors originate from a person between 18 and 75 years old in good health. CDR3s include the opening cysteine and the closing phenylalanine or tryptophan. The D gene is left open where the match is weak. Clone size appears in some rows only: once, few, many, or a class for an expanded clone.

TRBJ2-7	NA	17	TRBV7-2	TRBD1	CASSLEPGDRVVYEQYF	TGTGCCAGCAGCTTAGAACCGGGGGACAGGGTAGTCTACGAGCAGTACTTC
TRBJ2-5	once	13	TRBV30	TRBD2	CAWSGLAGETQYF	TGTGCCTGGAGTGGACTAGCGGGTGAGACCCAGTACTTC
TRBJ1-5	NA	15	TRBV6-1	TRBD1	CASRGQGAGNQPQHF	TGTGCCAGCAGGGGACAGGGGGCTGGGAATCAGCCCCAGCATTTT
TRBJ1-6	once	16	TRBV5-1	TRBD1	CASSLEPGGAGSPLHF	TGCGCCAGCAGCTTGGAGCCAGGGGGCGCGGGCTCACCCCTCCACTTT
TRBJ1-5	NA	14	TRBV5-1	TRBD1	CASSSGQGNQPQHF	TGCGCCAGCAGCTCCGGACAGGGCAATCAGCCCCAGCATTTT
TRBJ2-1	NA	13	TRBV11-2	NA	CASSLVAYNEQFF	TGTGCCAGCAGCTTAGTGGCCTACAATGAGCAGTTCTTC
TRBJ1-1	NA	16	TRBV11-3	NA	CASSLDGSGGRAEAFF	TGTGCCAGCAGCTTAGATGGTTCGGGGGGCAGAGCTGAAGCTTTCTTT
TRBJ1-2	NA	13	TRBV19	NA	CASSPGIEYGYTF	TGTGCCAGTAGTCCCGGGATTGAATATGGCTACACCTTC
TRBJ2-3	NA	14	TRBV5-4	TRBD1	CASSRGQGTDTQYF	TGTGCCAGCAGCAGGGGACAGGGCACAGATACGCAGTATTTT
TRBJ2-7	NA	16	TRBV5-4	TRBD2	CASSSGGGRSTYEQYF	TGTGCCAGCAGCTCCGGTGGCGGGAGGAGCACCTACGAGCAGTACTTC
TRBJ1-5	NA	15	TRBV19	NA	CASSIAGFGNQPQHF	TGTGCCAGTAGTATTGCGGGTTTTGGCAATCAGCCCCAGCATTTT
TRBJ1-2	NA	15	TRBV7-9	NA	CASSFVGVRSYGYTF	TGTGCCAGCAGCTTTGTCGGGGTCCGCTCCTATGGCTACACCTTC
TRBJ2-7	NA	12	TRBV2	NA	CASSGGEDEQYF	TGTGCCAGCAGCGGGGGTGAGGACGAGCAGTACTTC
TRBJ2-5	NA	15	TRBV15	TRBD1	CATSSAGGASETQYF	TGTGCCACCAGCAGTGCAGGGGGCGCGTCGGAGACCCAGTACTTC
TRBJ2-3	NA	13	TRBV4-3	TRBD1	CASSQTGVDTQYF	TGCGCCAGCAGCCAAACAGGGGTAGATACGCAGTATTTT
TRBJ2-7	NA	16	TRBV5-1	NA	CASSFEAGTSSYEQYF	TGCGCCAGCAGCTTTGAGGCTGGGACGAGCTCCTACGAGCAGTACTTC
TRBJ2-3	few	15	TRBV27	NA	CASSLDGGWTDTQYF	TGTGCCAGCAGTTTAGATGGGGGCTGGACAGATACGCAGTATTTT
TRBJ2-5	NA	13	TRBV12-5	TRBD2	CASGTGTSETQYF	TGTGCTAGTGGCACCGGGACTAGTGAGACCCAGTACTTC
TRBJ2-5	once	14	TRBV18	NA	CASSPPARVETQYF	TGTGCCAGCTCACCACCGGCCAGAGTAGAGACCCAGTACTTC
TRBJ2-3	NA	15	TRBV19	TRBD1	CASSIRDRYTDTQYF	TGTGCCAGTAGTATCCGGGACAGGTACACAGATACGCAGTATTTT
TRBJ2-1	once	14	TRBV6-1	TRBD1	CASSVGGQNNEQFF	TGTGCCAGCAGTGTTGGGGGACAGAACAATGAGCAGTTCTTC
TRBJ2-1	once	16	TRBV4-2	TRBD2	CASSPGLALGGNEQFF	TGTGCCAGCAGCCCAGGACTAGCCCTAGGTGGCAATGAGCAGTTCTTC
TRBJ2-2	NA	17	TRBV19	TRBD2	CASMGTGLAGHTGELFF	TGTGCCAGTATGGGGACCGGACTAGCGGGGCACACCGGGGAGCTGTTTTTT
TRBJ1-4	NA	14	TRBV18	NA	CASSPYPGDEKLFF	TGTGCCAGCTCACCATATCCAGGGGATGAAAAACTGTTTTTT
TRBJ2-4	NA	17	TRBV9	TRBD1	CASSPGGQGIAKNIQYF	TGTGCCAGCAGCCCCGGGGGACAGGGGATAGCCAAAAACATTCAGTACTTC
TRBJ1-1	NA	14	TRBV7-2	NA	CASSFGGHGTEAFF	TGTGCCAGCAGCTTTGGGGGGCATGGCACTGAAGCTTTCTTT
TRBJ2-5	NA	15	TRBV25-1	NA	CASTPTGLLMGTQYF	TGTGCCAGCACCCCGACGGGACTCCTCATGGGGACCCAGTACTTC
TRBJ2-2	NA	15	TRBV19	TRBD1	CASSDRGPGTGELFF	TGTGCCAGTAGCGACAGGGGGCCGGGCACCGGGGAGCTGTTTTTT
TRBJ2-1	once	15	TRBV19	NA	CASVDRALSQDEQFF	TGTGCCAGCGTTGACCGGGCCTTATCTCAGGATGAGCAGTTCTTC
TRBJ2-1	once	15	TRBV13	TRBD2	CASSSGGRGIDEQFF	TGTGCCAGCAGCTCGGGAGGACGGGGAATCGATGAGCAGTTCTTC
TRBJ2-7	NA	14	TRBV27	TRBD1	CASSFARQGYEQYF	TGTGCCAGCAGTTTCGCTCGACAGGGCTACGAGCAGTACTTC
TRBJ2-7	NA	14	TRBV25-1	TRBD2	CASTGTSGSYEQYF	TGTGCCAGCACCGGGACTAGCGGGTCCTACGAGCAGTACTTC
TRBJ1-1	NA	15	TRBV5-5	TRBD1	CASSVWTGGKTEAFF	TGTGCCAGCAGCGTCTGGACAGGGGGAAAGACTGAAGCTTTCTTT
TRBJ2-7	NA	16	TRBV9	TRBD2	CASSAGRTSGRDEQYF	TGTGCCAGCAGCGCCGGACGGACTAGCGGGAGGGACGAGCAGTACTTC
TRBJ1-2	NA	15	TRBV28	NA	CASSLGLGDWRGYTF	TGTGCCAGCAGTTTAGGGTTGGGGGATTGGCGGGGCTACACCTTC